This T cell receptor beta chain stems from a study of CD8 T cell repertoires and HIV-1 epitope variants. The wider study: Twenty-five autologous and known Gag and Nef epitope variant peptides each stimulated T cells separately. Controls were a CMV, EBV and flu peptide pool, Ebola AY9 negative control, and no-peptide well. A 10-day culture received IL-2, IL-7 and IL-15 on days 3 and 7. General study findings and limits: Some ten TCR beta clonotypes were antigen-specific, more than five apparently recognizing autologous or escape variants.

The CDR3 is made up of 14 amino acids. Germline V CDR1 and CDR2: SNHLY, FYNNEI. Trimming removed 8 bases from V and 1 base from J, with 15 bases in between. About this clone itself: Its antigen is still unknown.

Profiled with immunoSEQ multiplex PCR; TCRdb holds only in-frame clones, not every one. The data show 2,000 to 3,000 clones, 73% seen once. This receptor was obtained from a male donor with HIV. This rearrangement joins TRBV2 to TRBJ2-7; D perhaps matches TRBD2 (6 bases). Sequencing was done on a sample of cultured CD8+ T cells derived from PBMCs. The CDR3 here is CASGVGGPSYEQYF. The CDR3, as DNA: TGTGCCAGCGGGGTGGGGGGTCCTTCCTACGAGCAGTACTTC.